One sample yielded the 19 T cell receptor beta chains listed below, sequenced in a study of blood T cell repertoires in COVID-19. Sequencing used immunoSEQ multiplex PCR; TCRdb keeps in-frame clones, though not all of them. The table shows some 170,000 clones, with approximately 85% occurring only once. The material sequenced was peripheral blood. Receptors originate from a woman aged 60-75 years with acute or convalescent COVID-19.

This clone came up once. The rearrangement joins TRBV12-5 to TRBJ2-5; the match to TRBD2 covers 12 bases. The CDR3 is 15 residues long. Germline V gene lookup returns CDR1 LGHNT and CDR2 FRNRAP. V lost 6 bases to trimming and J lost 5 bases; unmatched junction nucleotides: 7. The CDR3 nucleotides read TGTGCTAGTGGACTGACTAGCGGGAGATCTGAGACCCAGTACTTC. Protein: CASGLTSGRSETQYF.

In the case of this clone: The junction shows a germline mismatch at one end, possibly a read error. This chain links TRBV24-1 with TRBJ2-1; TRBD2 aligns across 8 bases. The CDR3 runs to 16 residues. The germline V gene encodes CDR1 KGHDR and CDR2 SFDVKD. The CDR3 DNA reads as TGTGCCACTAGTGGGACTAGTTCTAGCTCCTACAATGAGCAGTTCTTC. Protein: CATSGTSSSSYNEQFF.

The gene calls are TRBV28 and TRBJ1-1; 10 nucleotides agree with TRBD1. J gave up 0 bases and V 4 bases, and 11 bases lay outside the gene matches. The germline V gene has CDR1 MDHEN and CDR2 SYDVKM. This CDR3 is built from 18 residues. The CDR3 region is CASSSLRDRGRMNTEAFF. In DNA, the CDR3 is TGTGCCAGCAGTTCCCTCCGGGACAGGGGACGTATGAACACTGAAGCTTTCTTT. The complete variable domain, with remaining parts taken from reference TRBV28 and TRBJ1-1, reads DVKVTQSSRYLVKRTGEKVFLECVQDMDHENMFWYRQDPGLGLRLIYFSYDVKMKEKGDIPEGYSVSREKKERFSLILESASTNQTSMYLCASSSLRDRGRMNTEAFFGQGTRLTVV.

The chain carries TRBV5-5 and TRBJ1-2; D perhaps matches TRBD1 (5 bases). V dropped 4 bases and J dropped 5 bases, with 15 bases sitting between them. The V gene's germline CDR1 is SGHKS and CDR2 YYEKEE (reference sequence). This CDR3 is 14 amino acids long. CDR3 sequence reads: CASSPWGETYGYTF. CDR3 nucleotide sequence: TGTGCCAGCAGCCCCTGGGGGGAGACTTATGGCTACACCTTC. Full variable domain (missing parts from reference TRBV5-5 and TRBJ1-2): DAGVTQSPTHLIKTRGQQVTLRCSPISGHKSVSWYQQVLGQGPQFIFQYYEKEERGRGNFPDRFSARQFPNYSSELNVNALLLGDSALYLCASSPWGETYGYTFGSGTRLTVV.

The CDR3 DNA reads TGTGCCAGCAGCTTACTAGCGGCCGGGAGGGAGACCCAGTACTTC. Protein product: CASSLLAAGRETQYF. V gene TRBV12-1 combines with J gene TRBJ2-5; the table assigns TRBD2, which was not confirmed against the DNA. TRBV12-1 is shown as a pseudogene. CDR3 size: 15 residues.

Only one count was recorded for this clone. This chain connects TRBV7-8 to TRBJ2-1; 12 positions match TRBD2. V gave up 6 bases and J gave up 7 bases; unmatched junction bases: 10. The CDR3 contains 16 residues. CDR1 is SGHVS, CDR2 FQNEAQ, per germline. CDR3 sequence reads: CASRARTSGKSNEQFF. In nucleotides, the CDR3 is TGTGCCAGCAGGGCAAGGACTAGCGGGAAATCAAATGAGCAGTTCTTC.

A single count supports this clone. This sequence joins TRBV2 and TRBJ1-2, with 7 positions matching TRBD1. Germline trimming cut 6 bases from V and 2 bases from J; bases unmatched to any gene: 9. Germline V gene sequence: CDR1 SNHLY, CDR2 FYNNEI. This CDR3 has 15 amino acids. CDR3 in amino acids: CASSQMTGTNYGYTF. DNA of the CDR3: TGTGCCAGCAGCCAAATGACAGGGACGAACTATGGCTACACCTTC.

The CDR3 is CASVPLAGGPSTSLETDTQYF. The CDR3 DNA reads as TGCGCCAGCGTGCCCCTAGCGGGAGGGCCTTCAACGAGTTTAGAAACAGATACGCAGTATTTT. This rearrangement joins TRBV5-1 to TRBJ2-3; 12 nucleotides match TRBD2. Germline CDR1 is SGHRS and CDR2 is YFSETQ. CDR3 length: 21 residues. The trim removed 7 bases at V and 3 bases at J, leaving 24 bases unmatched.

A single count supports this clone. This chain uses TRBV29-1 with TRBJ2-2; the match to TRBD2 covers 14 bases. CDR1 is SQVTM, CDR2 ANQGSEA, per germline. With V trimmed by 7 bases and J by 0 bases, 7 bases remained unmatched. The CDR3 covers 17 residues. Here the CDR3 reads CSAQTSGRVSNTGELFF. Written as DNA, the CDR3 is TGCAGCGCCCAGACTAGCGGGAGGGTGTCGAACACCGGGGAGCTGTTTTTT.

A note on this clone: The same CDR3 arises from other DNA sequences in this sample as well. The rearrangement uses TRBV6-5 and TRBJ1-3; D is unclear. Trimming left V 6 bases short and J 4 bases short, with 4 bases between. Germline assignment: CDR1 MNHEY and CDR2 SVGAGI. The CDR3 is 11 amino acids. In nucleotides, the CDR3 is TGTGCCAGCAGCCAGGGAAACACCATATATTTT. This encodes CASSQGNTIYF.

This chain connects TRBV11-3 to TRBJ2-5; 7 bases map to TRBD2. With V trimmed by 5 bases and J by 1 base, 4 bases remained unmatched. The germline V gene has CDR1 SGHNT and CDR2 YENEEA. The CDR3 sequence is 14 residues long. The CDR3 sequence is CASSPGGTQETQYF. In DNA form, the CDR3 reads TGTGCCAGCAGCCCCGGGGGGACCCAAGAGACCCAGTACTTC.

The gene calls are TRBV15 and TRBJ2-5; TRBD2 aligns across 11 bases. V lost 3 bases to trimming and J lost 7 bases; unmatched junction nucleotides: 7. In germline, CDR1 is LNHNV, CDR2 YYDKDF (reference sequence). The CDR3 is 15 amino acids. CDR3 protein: CATSRGTSGALTQYF. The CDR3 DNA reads TGTGCCACCAGCAGGGGGACTAGCGGCGCCCTGACCCAGTACTTC.

The CDR3 DNA follows: TGCGCCAGCAGCCCCGAGTTTAGCCCCTACAATGAGCAGTTCTTC. This gives the protein CASSPEFSPYNEQFF. V is TRBV5-1 and J is TRBJ2-1, with unresolved D. Trimming removed 4 bases at V and 2 bases at J, with 13 bases between. The CDR3 has 15 residues. Germline CDR1 and CDR2: SGHRS and YFSETQ.

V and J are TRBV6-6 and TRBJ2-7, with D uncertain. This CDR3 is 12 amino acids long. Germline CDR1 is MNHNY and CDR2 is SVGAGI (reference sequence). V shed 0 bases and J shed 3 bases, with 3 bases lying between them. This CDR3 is CASSYSSYEQYF. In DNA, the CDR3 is TGTGCCAGCAGTTACTCGAGCTACGAGCAGTACTTC.

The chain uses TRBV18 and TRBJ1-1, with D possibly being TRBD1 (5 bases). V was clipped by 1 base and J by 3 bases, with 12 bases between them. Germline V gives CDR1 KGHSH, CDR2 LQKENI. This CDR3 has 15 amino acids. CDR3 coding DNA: TGTGCCAGCTCACCACGGGGGAGGAGTGACACTGAAGCTTTCTTT. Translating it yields CASSPRGRSDTEAFF.

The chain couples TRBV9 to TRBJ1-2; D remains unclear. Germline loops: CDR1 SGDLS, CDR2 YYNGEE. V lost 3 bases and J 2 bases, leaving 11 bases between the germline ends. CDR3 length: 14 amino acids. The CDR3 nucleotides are TGTGCCAGCAGCGAAACCGGGAGAAACTATGGCTACACCTTC. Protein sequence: CASSETGRNYGYTF.

The CDR3 region has the DNA TGTGCCAGCAGCCCCCTCCTAATCGGGGTCTCCATGAACACTGAAGCTTTCTTT. This sequence encodes CASSPLLIGVSMNTEAFF. V usage is TRBV3-1 (or the pseudogene TRBV3-2) and J usage is TRBJ1-1; D is unresolved. With 4 bases removed from V and 0 bases from J, the gap between germline ends came to 21 bases. The CDR3 has 18 residues. Per germline, CDR1 LGHDT and CDR2 YNNKEL (reference sequence).

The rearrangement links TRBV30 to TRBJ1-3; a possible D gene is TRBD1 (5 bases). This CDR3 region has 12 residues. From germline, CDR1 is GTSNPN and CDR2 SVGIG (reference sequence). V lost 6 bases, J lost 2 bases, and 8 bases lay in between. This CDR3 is CACKGAGNTIYF. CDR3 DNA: TGTGCCTGCAAAGGGGCTGGAAACACCATATATTTT.

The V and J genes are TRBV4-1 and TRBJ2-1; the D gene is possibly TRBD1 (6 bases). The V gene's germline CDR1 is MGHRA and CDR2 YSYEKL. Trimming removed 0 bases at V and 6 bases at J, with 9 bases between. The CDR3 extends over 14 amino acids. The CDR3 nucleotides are TGCGCCAGCAGCCAAGATGTACAGGGCAATGAGCAGTTCTTC. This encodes CASSQDVQGNEQFF.